The clone carrying this TCR beta chain came up a few times. Its matching antigen is unknown. This specimen belongs to a study of T cell repertoires in cytomegalovirus infection. Germline CDR1 is MDHEN and CDR2 is SYDVKM. The CDR3 runs to 14 residues. V was clipped by 6 bases and J by 4 bases, with 15 bases between them. TCRdb re-derived calls from the reads in MiXCR, one entry per CDR3 protein. Among about 900,000 distinct CDR3 sequences listed, around 30% were seen once. The sequence was collected from a human donor in good health (CMV status not recorded). Some clones in this sample may be carry-over from other donors' samples. The sequencing here drew on cultured CD8+ T cells from PBMCs, taken from culture after CMV antigen stimulation. V usage is TRBV28 and J usage is TRBJ1-2; D is perhaps TRBD1 (5 bases). The CDR3 loop is CASRAGHLAYGYTF. The CDR3 DNA follows: TGTGCCAGCAGGGCAGGGCATCTGGCCTATGGCTACACCTTC.